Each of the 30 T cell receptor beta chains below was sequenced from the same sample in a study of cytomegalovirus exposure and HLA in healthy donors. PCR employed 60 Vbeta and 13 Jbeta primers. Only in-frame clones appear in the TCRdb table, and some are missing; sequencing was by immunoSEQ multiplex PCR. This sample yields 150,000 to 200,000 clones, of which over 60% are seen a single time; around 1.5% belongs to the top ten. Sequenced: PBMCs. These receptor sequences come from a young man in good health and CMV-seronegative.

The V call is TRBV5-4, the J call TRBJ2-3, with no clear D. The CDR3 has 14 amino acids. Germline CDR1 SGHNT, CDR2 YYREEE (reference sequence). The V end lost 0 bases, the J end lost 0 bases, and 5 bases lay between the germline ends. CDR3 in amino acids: CASSLVSSTDTQYF. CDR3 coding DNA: TGTGCCAGCAGCTTGGTTTCTAGCACAGATACGCAGTATTTT.

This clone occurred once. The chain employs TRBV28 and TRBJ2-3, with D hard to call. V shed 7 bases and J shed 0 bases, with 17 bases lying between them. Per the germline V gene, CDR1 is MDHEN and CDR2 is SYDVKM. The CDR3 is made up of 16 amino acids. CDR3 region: CASTSWAFKSTDTQYF. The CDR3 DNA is TGTGCCAGCACCTCGTGGGCTTTTAAAAGCACAGATACGCAGTATTTT.

The CDR3 here is CASTGGGTYNEQFF. The CDR3 region has the DNA TGTGCCAGCACTGGAGGGGGCACCTACAATGAGCAGTTCTTC. This chain joins TRBV5-4 and TRBJ2-1, with D perhaps matching TRBD1 (7 bases). CDR1 and CDR2 (germline): SGHNT, YYREEE (reference sequence). With 6 bases removed from V and 2 bases from J, the gap between germline ends came to 12 bases. This CDR3 is 14 amino acids long.

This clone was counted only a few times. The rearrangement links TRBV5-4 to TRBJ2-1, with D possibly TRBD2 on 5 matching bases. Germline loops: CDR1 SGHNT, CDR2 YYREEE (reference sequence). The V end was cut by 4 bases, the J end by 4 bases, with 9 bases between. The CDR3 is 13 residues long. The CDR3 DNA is TGTGCCAGCAGCCCAACTAGTTACAATGAGCAGTTCTTC. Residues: CASSPTSYNEQFF. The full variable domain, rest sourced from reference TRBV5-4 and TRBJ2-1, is ETGVTQSPTHLIKTRGQQVTLRCSSQSGHNTVSWYQQALGQGPQFIFQYYREEENGRGNFPPRFSGLQFPNYSSELNVNALELDDSALYLCASSPTSYNEQFFGPGTRLTVL.

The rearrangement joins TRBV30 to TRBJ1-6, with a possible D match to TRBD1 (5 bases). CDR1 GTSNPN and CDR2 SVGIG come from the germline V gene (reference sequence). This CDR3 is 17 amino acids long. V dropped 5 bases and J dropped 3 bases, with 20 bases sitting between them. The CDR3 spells CAWHRGSDRFYNSPLHF. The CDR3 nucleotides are TGTGCCTGGCATCGGGGGAGTGATCGATTCTATAATTCACCCCTCCACTTT.

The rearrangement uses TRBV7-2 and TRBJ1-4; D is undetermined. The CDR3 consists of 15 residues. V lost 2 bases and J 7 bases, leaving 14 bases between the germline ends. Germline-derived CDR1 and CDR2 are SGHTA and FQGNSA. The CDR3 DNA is TGTGCCAGCAGCTTATTGCGTCAGGAGGGTGAAAAACTGTTTTTT. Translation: CASSLLRQEGEKLFF.

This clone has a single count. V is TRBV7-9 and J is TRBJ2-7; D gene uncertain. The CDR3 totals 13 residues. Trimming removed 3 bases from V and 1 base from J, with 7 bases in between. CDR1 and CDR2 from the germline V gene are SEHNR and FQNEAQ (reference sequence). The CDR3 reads CASSFGPSYEQYF. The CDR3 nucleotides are TGTGCCAGCAGCTTTGGCCCGTCCTACGAGCAGTACTTC.

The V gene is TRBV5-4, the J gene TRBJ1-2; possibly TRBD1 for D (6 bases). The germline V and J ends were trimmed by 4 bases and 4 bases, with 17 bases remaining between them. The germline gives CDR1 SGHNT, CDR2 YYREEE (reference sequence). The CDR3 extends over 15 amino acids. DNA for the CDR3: TGTGCCAGCAGCACCCGGACAGAGACAACCTATGGCTACACCTTC. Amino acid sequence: CASSTRTETTYGYTF.

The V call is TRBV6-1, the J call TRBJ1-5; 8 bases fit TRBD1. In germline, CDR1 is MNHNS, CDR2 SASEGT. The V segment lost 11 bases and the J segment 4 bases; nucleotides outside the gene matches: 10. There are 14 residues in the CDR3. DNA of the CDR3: TGTGCCGTGGCACACAGGGGGGAAAATCAGCCCCAGCATTTT. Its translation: CAVAHRGENQPQHF.

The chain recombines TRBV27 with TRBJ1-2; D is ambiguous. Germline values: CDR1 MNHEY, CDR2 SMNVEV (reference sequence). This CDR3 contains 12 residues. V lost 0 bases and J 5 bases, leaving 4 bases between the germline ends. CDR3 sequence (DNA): TGTGCCAGCAGTTTATCCGGTTATGGCTACACCTTC. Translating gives CASSLSGYGYTF.

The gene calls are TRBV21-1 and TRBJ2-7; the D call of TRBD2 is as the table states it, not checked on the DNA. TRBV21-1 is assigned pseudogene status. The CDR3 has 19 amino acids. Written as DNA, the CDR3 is TGTGCCAGCAGCGCCAAAACTAGCGGGAGGGCCAGGAGGTCCTACGAGCAGTACTTC. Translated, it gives CASSAKTSGRARRSYEQYF.

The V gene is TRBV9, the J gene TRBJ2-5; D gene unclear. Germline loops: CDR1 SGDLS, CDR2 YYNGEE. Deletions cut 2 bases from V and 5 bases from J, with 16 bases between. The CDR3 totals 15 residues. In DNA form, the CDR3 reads TGTGCCAGCAGCGTCGAGCCAGCAGCGAAGGAGACCCAGTACTTC. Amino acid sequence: CASSVEPAAKETQYF.

The CDR3 nucleotides are TGTGCCAGCAGTTTACTGGCGGGAGTATTGTACGAGCAGTACTTC. Residues: CASSLLAGVLYEQYF. This chain connects TRBV27 to TRBJ2-7, with 7 bases lining up with TRBD2. After removal of 2 bases from V and 4 bases from J, the junction contained 8 bases not matched to a gene. The length of the CDR3 is 15 residues. The V gene's germline CDR1 is MNHEY and CDR2 SMNVEV (reference sequence).

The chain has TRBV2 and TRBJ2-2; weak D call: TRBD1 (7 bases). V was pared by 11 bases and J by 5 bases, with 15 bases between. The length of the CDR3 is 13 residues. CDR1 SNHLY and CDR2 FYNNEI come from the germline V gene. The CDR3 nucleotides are TGTGCCTTAGGAGGGGGCCGGACCGGGGAGCTGTTTTTT. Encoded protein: CALGGGRTGELFF.

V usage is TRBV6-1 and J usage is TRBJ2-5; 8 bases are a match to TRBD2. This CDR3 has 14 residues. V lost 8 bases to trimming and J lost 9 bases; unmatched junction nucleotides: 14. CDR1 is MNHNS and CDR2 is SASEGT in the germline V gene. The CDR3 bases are TGTGCCAGCGGTTATGACGGGAGGGGATCGGCCCAGTACTTC. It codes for CASGYDGRGSAQYF.

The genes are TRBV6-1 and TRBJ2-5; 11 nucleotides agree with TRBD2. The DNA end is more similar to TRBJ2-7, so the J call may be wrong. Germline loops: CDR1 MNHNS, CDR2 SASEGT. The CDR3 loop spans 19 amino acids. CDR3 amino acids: CASSEAGGLAVVGSYEQYF. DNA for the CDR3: TGTGCCAGCAGTGAAGCGGGGGGACTAGCGGTCGTCGGATCCTACGAGCAGTACTTC.

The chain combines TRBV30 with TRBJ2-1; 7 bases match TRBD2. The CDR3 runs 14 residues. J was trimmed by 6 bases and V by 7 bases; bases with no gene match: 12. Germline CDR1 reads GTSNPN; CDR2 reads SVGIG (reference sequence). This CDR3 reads CAFQPGLSPNEQFF. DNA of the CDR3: TGTGCCTTTCAGCCGGGACTATCCCCCAATGAGCAGTTCTTC. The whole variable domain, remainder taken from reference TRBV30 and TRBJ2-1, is SQTIHQWPATLVQPVGSPLSLECTVEGTSNPNLYWYRQAAGRGLQLLFYSVGIGQISSEVPQNLSASRPQDRQFILSSKKLLLSDSGFYLCAFQPGLSPNEQFFGPGTRLTVL.

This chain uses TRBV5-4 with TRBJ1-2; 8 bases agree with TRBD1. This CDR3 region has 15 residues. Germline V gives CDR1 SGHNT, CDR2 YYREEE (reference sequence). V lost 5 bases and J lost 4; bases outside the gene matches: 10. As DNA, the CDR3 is TGTGCCAGCAGTCAACAGGGGGTAAATGGCTATGGCTACACCTTC. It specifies CASSQQGVNGYGYTF.

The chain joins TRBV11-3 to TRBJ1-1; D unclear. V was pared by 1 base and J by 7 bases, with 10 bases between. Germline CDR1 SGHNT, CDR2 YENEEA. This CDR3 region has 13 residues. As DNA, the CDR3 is TGTGCCAGCAGCTTAGGGTTCGGGAGTGAAGCTTTCTTT. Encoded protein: CASSLGFGSEAFF.

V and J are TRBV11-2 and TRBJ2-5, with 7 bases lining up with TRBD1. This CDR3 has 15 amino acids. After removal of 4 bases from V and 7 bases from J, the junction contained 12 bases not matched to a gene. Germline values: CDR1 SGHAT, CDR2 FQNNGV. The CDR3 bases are TGTGCCAGCAGCTCGACACCGGGACAGCTTGGGACCCAGTACTTC. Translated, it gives CASSSTPGQLGTQYF.

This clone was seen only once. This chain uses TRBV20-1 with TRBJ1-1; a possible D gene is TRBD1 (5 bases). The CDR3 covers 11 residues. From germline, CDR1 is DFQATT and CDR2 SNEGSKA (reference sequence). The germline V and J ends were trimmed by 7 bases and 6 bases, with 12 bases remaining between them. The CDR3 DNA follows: TGCAGTGTACCGGGGGTGCCTGAAGCTTTCTTT. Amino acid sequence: CSVPGVPEAFF.

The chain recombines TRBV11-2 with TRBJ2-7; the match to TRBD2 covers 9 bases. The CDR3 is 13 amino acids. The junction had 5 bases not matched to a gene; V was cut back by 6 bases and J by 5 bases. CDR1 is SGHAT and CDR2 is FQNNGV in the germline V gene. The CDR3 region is CASRAGGSHEQYF. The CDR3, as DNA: TGTGCCAGCAGGGCGGGGGGGTCCCACGAGCAGTACTTC. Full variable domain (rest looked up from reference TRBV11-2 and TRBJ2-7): EAGVAQSPRYKIIEKRQSVAFWCNPISGHATLYWYQQILGQGPKLLIQFQNNGVVDDSQLPKDRFSAERLKGVDSTLKIQPAKLEDSAVYLCASRAGGSHEQYFGPGTRLTVT.

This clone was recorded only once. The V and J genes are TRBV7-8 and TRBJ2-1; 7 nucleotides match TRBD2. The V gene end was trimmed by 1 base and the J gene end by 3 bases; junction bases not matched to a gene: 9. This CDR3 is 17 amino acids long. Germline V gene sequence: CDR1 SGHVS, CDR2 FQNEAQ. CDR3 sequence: CASSLVSAGGIYNEQFF. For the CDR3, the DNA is TGTGCCAGCAGCTTAGTGTCTGCCGGGGGGATCTACAATGAGCAGTTCTTC.

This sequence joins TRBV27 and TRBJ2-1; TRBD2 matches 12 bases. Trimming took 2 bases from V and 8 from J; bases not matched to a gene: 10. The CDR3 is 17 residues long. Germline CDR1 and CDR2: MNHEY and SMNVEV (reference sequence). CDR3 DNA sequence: TGTGCCAGCAGTTTAACCCCCCTAGCGGGGGGGCTTTATGAGCAGTTCTTC. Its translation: CASSLTPLAGGLYEQFF.

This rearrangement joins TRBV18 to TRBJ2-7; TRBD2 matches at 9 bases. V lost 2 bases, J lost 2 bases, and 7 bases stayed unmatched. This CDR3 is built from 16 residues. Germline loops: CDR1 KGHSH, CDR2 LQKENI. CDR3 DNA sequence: TGTGCCAGCTCACCAACAAGGGCGGGGGGGGCCTACGAGCAGTACTTC. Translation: CASSPTRAGGAYEQYF.

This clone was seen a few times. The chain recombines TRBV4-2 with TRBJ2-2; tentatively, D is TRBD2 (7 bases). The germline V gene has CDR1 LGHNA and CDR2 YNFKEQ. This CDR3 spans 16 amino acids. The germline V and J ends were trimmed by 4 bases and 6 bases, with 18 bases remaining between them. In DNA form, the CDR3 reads TGTGCCAGCAGCCGGGGGCTAGCGGAGGGGGCCGGGGAGCTGTTTTTT. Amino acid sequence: CASSRGLAEGAGELFF.

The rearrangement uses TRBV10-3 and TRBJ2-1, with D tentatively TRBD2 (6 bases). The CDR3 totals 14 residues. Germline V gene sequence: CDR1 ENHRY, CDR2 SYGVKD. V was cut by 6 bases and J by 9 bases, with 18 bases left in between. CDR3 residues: CAIRGRESKAEQFF. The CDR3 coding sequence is TGTGCCATCAGGGGCCGGGAGAGCAAGGCTGAGCAGTTCTTC.

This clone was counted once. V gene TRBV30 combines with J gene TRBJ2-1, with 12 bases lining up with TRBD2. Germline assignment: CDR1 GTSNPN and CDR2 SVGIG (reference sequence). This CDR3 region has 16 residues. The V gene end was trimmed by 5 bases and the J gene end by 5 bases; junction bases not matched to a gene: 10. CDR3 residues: CAWLISGLAGNNEQFF. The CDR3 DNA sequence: TGTGCCTGGTTAATCTCTGGACTAGCGGGGAACAATGAGCAGTTCTTC.

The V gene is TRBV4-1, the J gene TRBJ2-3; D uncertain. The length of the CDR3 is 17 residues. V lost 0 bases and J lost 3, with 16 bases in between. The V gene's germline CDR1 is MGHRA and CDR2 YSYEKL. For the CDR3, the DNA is TGCGCCAGCAGCCAAGAAACCCACTCCGTTTTTACAGATACGCAGTATTTT. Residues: CASSQETHSVFTDTQYF.

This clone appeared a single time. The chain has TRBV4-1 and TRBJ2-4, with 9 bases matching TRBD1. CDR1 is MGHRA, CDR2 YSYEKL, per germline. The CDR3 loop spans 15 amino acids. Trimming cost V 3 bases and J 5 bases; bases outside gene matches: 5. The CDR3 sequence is CASSHPGQGENIQYF. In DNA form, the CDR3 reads TGCGCCAGCAGCCATCCGGGACAGGGAGAAAACATTCAGTACTTC.